This T cell receptor beta chain was documented in a study of blood T cells in healthy people across ages. Germline CDR1 reads MNHEY; CDR2 reads SMNVEV (reference sequence). There are 12 residues in the CDR3. The V gene lost 5 bases and the J gene lost 5 bases, with 10 bases spanning the gap. Note on this clonotype: Its cognate antigen is unknown.

Alongside a J-beta primer mix, a sample-barcoded 5' primer served in a second PCR lasting roughly 7 to 11 cycles. Every molecule of cDNA carried a tag from a template-switch adaptor with 12 random nucleotides. MiXCR, applied by TCRdb to the 5' RACE reads, yields one record per CDR3 protein. The sample yields under 2 million distinct CDR3 sequences, 34% seen once. Broader study findings: Total diversity from one million sequenced T cells was likely underestimated. No conclusive comparison of naive versus antigen-experienced cells was possible with unsorted PBMCs.

The V gene is TRBV27, the J gene TRBJ2-7; D possibly corresponds to TRBD1 (5 bases). The source of this sequence is a young woman in good health. Sequenced sample: blood. The CDR3 nucleotides read TGTGCCAGCAGTACAGGTGCGCACGAGCAGTACTTC. The encoded protein is CASSTGAHEQYF.